Presented here are 17 T cell receptor beta chains from one specimen sequenced in a study of blood T cells in healthy people across ages. The second PCR ran roughly 7 to 12 cycles with a sample-barcoded 5' primer and J-beta primers. TCRdb recomputed calls from the 5' RACE reads with MiXCR, one row per CDR3 protein. The sample lists 800,000 to 950,000 distinct CDR3 sequences; about 34% were seen once. The sample taken for sequencing was blood. Receptors were obtained from a man younger than 35 in good health.

In DNA, the CDR3 is TGTGCCAGCAGTCCCCTCGGTGAGGAAAAACTGTTTTTT. Translation: CASSPLGEEKLFF. The chain links TRBV12-3 or TRBV12-4 to TRBJ1-4; D remains unclear. The CDR3 runs to 13 residues. The germline V and J ends were trimmed by 5 bases and 8 bases, with 12 bases remaining between them.

The chain couples TRBV2 to TRBJ1-1, with a weak D call TRBD1 (6 bases). Trimming pared 6 bases from V and 0 bases from J, leaving 14 bases between. The CDR3 runs 15 residues. CDR1 SNHLY and CDR2 FYNNEI come from the germline V gene. CDR3 amino acids: CASRDSTGLNTEAFF. The DNA of the CDR3 is TGTGCCAGCAGGGACTCGACAGGCCTGAACACTGAAGCTTTCTTT.

The chain carries TRBV12-3 or TRBV12-4 and TRBJ1-1; D remains ambiguous. The CDR3 is 13 amino acids. V was clipped by 3 bases and J by 6 bases, with 11 bases between them. CDR3 amino acids: CASSLFRAAEAFF. CDR3 nucleotide sequence: TGTGCCAGCAGTTTGTTCCGGGCCGCTGAAGCTTTCTTT.

The chain joins TRBV15 to TRBJ1-2; 8 nucleotides align to TRBD1. V trimming: 4 bases; J trimming: 0 bases; junction bases outside the gene matches: 4. Germline V gene data show CDR1 as LNHNV and CDR2 as YYDKDF (reference sequence). The CDR3 loop spans 15 amino acids. The CDR3 protein is CATSKGQGPNYGYTF. For the CDR3, the DNA is TGTGCCACCAGCAAAGGACAGGGCCCTAACTATGGCTACACCTTC.

This clonotype was seen many times. The V and J genes are TRBV24-1 and TRBJ2-1; TRBD1 aligns across 8 bases. V dropped 3 bases and J dropped 7; count of bases not matched to a gene: 7. Per the germline V gene, CDR1 is KGHDR and CDR2 is SFDVKD. The CDR3 runs to 15 residues. The CDR3 region is CATSDPTGGWNEQFF. For the CDR3, the DNA is TGTGCCACCAGTGATCCCACAGGGGGTTGGAATGAGCAGTTCTTC.

The chain recombines TRBV29-1 with TRBJ1-1, with D perhaps TRBD1 (5 bases). Looked up from germline, CDR1 is SQVTM and CDR2 is ANQGSEA. The CDR3 is 13 residues long. Trimming pared 1 base from V and 4 bases from J, leaving 10 bases between. The CDR3 sequence is CSVEGGAGTEAFF. DNA for the CDR3: TGCAGCGTTGAAGGAGGGGCGGGCACTGAAGCTTTCTTT.

V usage is TRBV20-1 and J usage is TRBJ2-1; 8 nucleotides line up with TRBD2. The CDR3 runs to 16 residues. V was pared by 1 base and J by 9 bases, with 14 bases of the junction left unmatched. Germline loops: CDR1 DFQATT, CDR2 SNEGSKA (reference sequence). CDR3: CSARATTSPGGIEQFF. The CDR3 DNA reads as TGCAGTGCTAGAGCTACGACTAGCCCGGGAGGGATTGAGCAGTTCTTC.

V usage is TRBV6-2 or TRBV6-3 and J usage is TRBJ1-3; no reliable D call. V lost 2 bases, J lost 0 bases, and 8 bases lay in between. CDR1 is MNHEY, CDR2 SVGEGT, per germline. The CDR3 consists of 15 residues. This CDR3 reads CASSYTDFSGNTIYF. The CDR3 bases are TGTGCCAGCAGTTACACCGACTTCTCTGGAAACACCATATATTTT.

The chain is built from TRBV7-2 and TRBJ2-3, with D hard to call. Germline V gives CDR1 SGHTA, CDR2 FQGNSA. The V end lost 1 base, the J end lost 3 bases, and 11 bases lay between the germline ends. CDR3 length: 15 residues. The CDR3 sequence: CASSLEGYSTDTQYF. The CDR3 DNA follows: TGTGCCAGCAGCTTAGAAGGATATAGTACAGATACGCAGTATTTT. The full variable domain, in which reference TRBV7-2 and TRBJ2-3 provide the parts outside the CDR3, is GAGVSQSPSNKVTEKGKDVELRCDPISGHTALYWYRQSLGQGLEFLIYFQGNSAPDKSGLPSDRFSAERTGGSVSTLTIQRTQQEDSAVYLCASSLEGYSTDTQYFGPGTRLTVL.

The chain employs TRBV2 and TRBJ2-4; D is uncertain. V lost 2 bases to trimming and J lost 0 bases, with 11 bases between them. Germline-derived CDR1 and CDR2 are SNHLY and FYNNEI. The CDR3 has 16 residues. The CDR3 coding sequence is TGTGCCAGCAGTGAACCAGAAGCGAGAGCCAAAAACATTCAGTACTTC. Translation: CASSEPEARAKNIQYF. Complete variable domain (other parts from reference TRBV2 and TRBJ2-4): EPEVTQTPSHQVTQMGQEVILRCVPISNHLYFYWYRQILGQKVEFLVSFYNNEISEKSEIFDDQFSVERPDGSNFTLKIRSTKLEDSAMYFCASSEPEARAKNIQYFGAGTRLSVL.

This clonotype has a single count. The rearrangement joins TRBV4-1 to TRBJ2-1; D is perhaps TRBD2 (5 bases). CDR3 size: 12 residues. Trimming cost V 2 bases and J 13 bases, with 12 bases left between them. Germline lookup yields CDR1 MGHRA and CDR2 YSYEKL. CDR3 nucleotide sequence: TGCGCCAGCAGCCAATTGGGAGAGACCCAGTTCTTC. This codes for CASSQLGETQFF.

The CDR3 region has the DNA TGCAGTGCTAGATCTGGGTTCAATGAGCAGTTCTTC. Residues: CSARSGFNEQFF. The genes are TRBV20-1 and TRBJ2-1; no clear D gene. V was trimmed by 2 bases and J by 6 bases, leaving 8 bases between them. This CDR3 is 12 amino acids long. CDR1 and CDR2 (germline): DFQATT, SNEGSKA (reference sequence).

The chain links TRBV7-2 to TRBJ1-1; D might be TRBD1 (6 bases). Trimming stripped 5 bases from V and 3 bases from J, with 16 bases between. CDR1 is SGHTA and CDR2 is FQGNSA in the germline V gene. CDR3 size: 15 residues. The DNA for the CDR3 is TGTGCCAGCAGCGCCCAGGGGTTTGGGTACACTGAAGCTTTCTTT. This gives the protein CASSAQGFGYTEAFF.

The CDR3 coding sequence is TGTGCCAGCAGTTTGAGGGGGTTTACGGGTGAGCAGTACTTC. This gives the protein CASSLRGFTGEQYF. The genes are TRBV5-6 and TRBJ2-7, with D possibly TRBD1 on 6 matching bases. CDR3 length: 14 residues. Germline assignment: CDR1 SGHDT and CDR2 YYEEEE. Trimming cost V 5 bases and J 7 bases, with 19 bases left between them.

The CDR3 sequence: CSARDHGSYEQYF. The CDR3 region has the DNA TGCAGTGCTAGAGATCACGGCTCCTACGAGCAGTACTTC. The chain couples TRBV20-1 to TRBJ2-7; D unclear. CDR3 size: 13 residues. V lost 0 bases and J lost 0, with 6 bases in between. CDR1 DFQATT and CDR2 SNEGSKA come from the germline V gene (reference sequence).

This clonotype appeared many times. J is TRBJ2-7 and V is TRBV20-1, with TRBD2 matching 8 bases. From germline, CDR1 is DFQATT and CDR2 SNEGSKA (reference sequence). V dropped 1 base and J dropped 3; count of bases not matched to a gene: 11. This CDR3 is built from 16 residues. Written as DNA, the CDR3 is TGCAGTGCTAGAGGGAATAATCCAGCGGGGGACTACGAGCAGTACTTC. This sequence encodes CSARGNNPAGDYEQYF.

The rearrangement links TRBV3-1 to TRBJ2-5; D is tentatively TRBD1 or TRBD2 (5 bases each). Germline V CDR1 and CDR2: LGHDT, YNNKEL (reference sequence). The V gene lost 0 bases and the J gene lost 5 bases, with 16 bases spanning the gap. The CDR3 loop spans 16 amino acids. The CDR3 sequence is CASSQDRLRGLETQYF. The CDR3 coding sequence is TGTGCCAGCAGCCAAGATCGCTTGAGGGGCTTGGAGACCCAGTACTTC.